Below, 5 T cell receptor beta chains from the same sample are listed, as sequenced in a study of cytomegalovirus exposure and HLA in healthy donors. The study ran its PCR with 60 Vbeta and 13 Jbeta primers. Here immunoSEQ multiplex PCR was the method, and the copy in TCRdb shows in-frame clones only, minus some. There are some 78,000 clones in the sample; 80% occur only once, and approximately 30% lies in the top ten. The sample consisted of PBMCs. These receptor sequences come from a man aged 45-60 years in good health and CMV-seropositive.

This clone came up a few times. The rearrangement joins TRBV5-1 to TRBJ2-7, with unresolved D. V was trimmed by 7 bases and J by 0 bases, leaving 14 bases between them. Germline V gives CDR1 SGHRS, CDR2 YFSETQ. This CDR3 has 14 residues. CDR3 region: CASGPNSNSYEQYF. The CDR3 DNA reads TGCGCCAGCGGTCCTAACTCAAACTCCTACGAGCAGTACTTC.

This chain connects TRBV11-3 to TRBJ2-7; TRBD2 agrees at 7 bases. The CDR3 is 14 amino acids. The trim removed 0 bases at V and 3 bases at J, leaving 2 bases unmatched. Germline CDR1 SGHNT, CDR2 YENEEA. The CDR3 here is CASSLEAGDYEQYF. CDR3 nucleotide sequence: TGTGCCAGCAGCTTAGAGGCGGGGGACTACGAGCAGTACTTC.

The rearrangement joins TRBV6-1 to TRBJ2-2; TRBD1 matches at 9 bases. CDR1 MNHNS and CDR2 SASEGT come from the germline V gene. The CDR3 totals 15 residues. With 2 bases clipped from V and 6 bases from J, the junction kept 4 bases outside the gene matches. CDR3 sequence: CASSERWDRAGELFF. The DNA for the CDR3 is TGTGCCAGCAGTGAAAGGTGGGACAGGGCCGGGGAGCTGTTTTTT.

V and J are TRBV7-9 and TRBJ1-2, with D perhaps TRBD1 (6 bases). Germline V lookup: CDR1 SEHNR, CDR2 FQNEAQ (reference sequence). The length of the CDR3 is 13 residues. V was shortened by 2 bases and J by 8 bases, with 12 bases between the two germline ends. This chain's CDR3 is CASSLTGLDGYTF. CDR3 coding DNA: TGTGCCAGCAGCTTAACAGGGTTGGACGGCTACACCTTC.

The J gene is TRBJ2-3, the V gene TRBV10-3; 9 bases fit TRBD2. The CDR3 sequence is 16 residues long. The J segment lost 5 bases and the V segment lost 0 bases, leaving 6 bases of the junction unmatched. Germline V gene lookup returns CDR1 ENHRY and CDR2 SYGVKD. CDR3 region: CAISESTGSGRDTQYF. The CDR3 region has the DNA TGTGCCATCAGTGAGTCGACGGGTAGCGGGAGAGATACGCAGTATTTT.